A selection of T cell receptor beta chains follows, all from one sample in a study of Ad26.COV2.S vaccination and SARS-CoV-2 variants. The protocol was immunoSEQ multiplex PCR, while the TCRdb copy is restricted to in-frame clones and leaves out a portion. This sample carries just over 350,000 clones, about 92% of them seen once, and the ten largest clones take about 3.9%. Sequencing was performed on peripheral blood, taken after recovery from COVID-19. These receptors came from a human donor who had recovered from COVID-19. Each CDR3 is given with its conserved first and last residue. The order of the fields is J gene, V gene, clone size, D gene, CDR3 protein, CDR3 DNA. A D gene is named only where the DNA matches it firmly. The size of a clone is reported for some rows only, either as once, few or many, or as a class for expanded clones.

j_call: TRBJ1-1; v_call: TRBV19; clone_size: .; d_call: .; cdr3_aa: CATHPTGQMNTEAFF; cdr3_nt: TGTGCCACGCACCCGACGGGACAAATGAACACTGAAGCTTTCTTT
j_call: TRBJ2-7; v_call: TRBV9; clone_size: .; d_call: .; cdr3_aa: CASSVGVIAYEQYF; cdr3_nt: TGTGCCAGCAGCGTAGGAGTGATCGCCTACGAGCAGTACTTC
j_call: TRBJ2-3; v_call: TRBV10-3; clone_size: .; d_call: TRBD2; cdr3_aa: CAINKLAGGSRDTQYF; cdr3_nt: TGTGCCATCAATAAACTAGCGGGGGGCTCTAGAGATACGCAGTATTTT
j_call: TRBJ1-1; v_call: TRBV5-6; clone_size: .; d_call: TRBD1; cdr3_aa: CASGLQGAGWDTEAFF; cdr3_nt: TGTGCCAGCGGGTTGCAGGGGGCGGGCTGGGACACTGAAGCTTTCTTT
j_call: TRBJ1-3; v_call: TRBV5-1; clone_size: .; d_call: .; cdr3_aa: CASSLGYAADGNTIYF; cdr3_nt: TGCGCCAGCAGCTTGGGCTACGCGGCGGACGGAAACACCATATATTTT
j_call: TRBJ1-6; v_call: TRBV19; clone_size: .; d_call: .; cdr3_aa: CASSIGQVDSYNSPLHF; cdr3_nt: TGTGCCAGTAGTATTGGGCAGGTAGACTCCTATAATTCACCCCTCCACTTT
j_call: TRBJ1-5; v_call: TRBV4-3; clone_size: .; d_call: .; cdr3_aa: CASSQDPGQPQHF; cdr3_nt: TGCGCCAGCAGCCAAGATCCGGGGCAGCCCCAGCATTTT
j_call: TRBJ1-3; v_call: TRBV27; clone_size: .; d_call: .; cdr3_aa: CASSLNPGNTIYF; cdr3_nt: TGTGCCAGCAGTTTAAATCCTGGAAACACCATATATTTT
j_call: TRBJ1-4; v_call: TRBV7-9; clone_size: .; d_call: .; cdr3_aa: CASRGGGNEKLFF; cdr3_nt: TGTGCCAGCCGAGGGGGTGGGAATGAAAAACTGTTTTTT
j_call: TRBJ1-6; v_call: TRBV7-8; clone_size: .; d_call: TRBD1; cdr3_aa: CASSLGFDREPLHF; cdr3_nt: TGTGCCAGCAGCTTGGGATTCGACAGGGAGCCCCTCCACTTT
j_call: TRBJ2-7; v_call: TRBV5-1; clone_size: .; d_call: .; cdr3_aa: CASSLGPREQYF; cdr3_nt: TGCGCCAGCAGCTTGGGGCCTCGCGAGCAGTACTTC
j_call: TRBJ2-3; v_call: TRBV11-2; clone_size: .; d_call: TRBD1; cdr3_aa: CASAKQGSGDTQYF; cdr3_nt: TGTGCCAGCGCAAAACAGGGGTCCGGGGATACGCAGTATTTT
j_call: TRBJ1-1; v_call: TRBV7-9; clone_size: .; d_call: .; cdr3_aa: CASRGGTEAFF; cdr3_nt: TGTGCCAGCAGAGGGGGGACTGAAGCTTTCTTT
j_call: TRBJ2-5; v_call: TRBV9; clone_size: .; d_call: TRBD2; cdr3_aa: CASSVAPSGGGRQETQYF; cdr3_nt: TGTGCCAGCAGCGTAGCCCCCTCGGGGGGGGGCCGCCAAGAGACCCAGTACTTC
j_call: TRBJ2-4; v_call: TRBV5-8; clone_size: .; d_call: .; cdr3_aa: CASSLRDLRAKNIQYF; cdr3_nt: TGTGCCAGCAGCTTGAGGGACCTCCGAGCCAAAAACATTCAGTACTTC
j_call: TRBJ1-5; v_call: TRBV29-1; clone_size: once; d_call: .; cdr3_aa: CSVGGGLQPQHF; cdr3_nt: TGCAGCGTTGGGGGGGGACTCCAGCCCCAGCATTTT
j_call: TRBJ1-2; v_call: TRBV29-1; clone_size: once; d_call: .; cdr3_aa: CSVGGDGYTF; cdr3_nt: TGCAGCGTTGGGGGGGACGGCTACACCTTC
j_call: TRBJ2-1; v_call: TRBV7-2; clone_size: once; d_call: .; cdr3_aa: CASRSSYNEQFF; cdr3_nt: TGTGCCAGCAGATCTAGCTACAATGAGCAGTTCTTC
j_call: TRBJ1-5; v_call: TRBV27; clone_size: .; d_call: TRBD1; cdr3_aa: CASSGTVNQPQHF; cdr3_nt: TGTGCCAGCAGTGGGACAGTAAATCAGCCCCAGCATTTT
j_call: TRBJ2-5; v_call: TRBV5-1; clone_size: .; d_call: .; cdr3_aa: CASSPRIQETQYF; cdr3_nt: TGCGCCAGCAGCCCACGAATCCAAGAGACCCAGTACTTC
j_call: TRBJ1-1; v_call: TRBV7-9; clone_size: .; d_call: .; cdr3_aa: CASSIPTEVAFF; cdr3_nt: TGTGCCAGCAGCATACCAACGGAGGTCGCTTTCTTT
j_call: TRBJ1-2; v_call: TRBV2; clone_size: .; d_call: TRBD1; cdr3_aa: CASQLDRGGVYGYTF; cdr3_nt: TGTGCCAGCCAGCTGGACAGGGGGGGTGTCTATGGCTACACCTTC
j_call: TRBJ1-1; v_call: TRBV10-1; clone_size: .; d_call: .; cdr3_aa: CASSTAPNTEAFF; cdr3_nt: TGCGCCAGCAGCACAGCGCCGAACACTGAAGCTTTCTTT
j_call: TRBJ2-2; v_call: TRBV10-3; clone_size: once; d_call: TRBD2; cdr3_aa: CAISGRGVPNTGELFF; cdr3_nt: TGTGCCATCAGTGGACGGGGGGTACCGAACACCGGGGAGCTGTTTTTT
j_call: TRBJ1-5; v_call: TRBV7-8; clone_size: once; d_call: .; cdr3_aa: CASSLEFLGVFSPPQHF; cdr3_nt: TGTGCCAGCAGCTTAGAGTTTCTGGGGGTATTCAGTCCCCCCCAGCATTTT
j_call: TRBJ1-4; v_call: TRBV5-1; clone_size: .; d_call: .; cdr3_aa: CASSFTESDEKLFF; cdr3_nt: TGCGCCAGCAGCTTCACAGAGAGCGATGAAAAACTGTTTTTT
j_call: TRBJ2-2; v_call: TRBV7-9; clone_size: .; d_call: TRBD1; cdr3_aa: CASSYRTGGTGELFF; cdr3_nt: TGTGCCAGCAGCTACCGGACAGGGGGCACCGGGGAGCTGTTTTTT
j_call: TRBJ1-4; v_call: TRBV6-2/TRBV6-3; clone_size: .; d_call: TRBD1; cdr3_aa: CASSFELRDRDPTNEKLFF; cdr3_nt: TGTGCCAGCAGTTTCGAACTCCGGGACAGGGACCCAACTAATGAAAAACTGTTTTTT
j_call: TRBJ2-7; v_call: TRBV3-1/TRBV3-2; clone_size: .; d_call: TRBD2; cdr3_aa: CASSSGTSGYEQYF; cdr3_nt: TGTGCCAGCAGTTCTGGGACTAGCGGTTACGAGCAGTACTTC